Detailed here is one T cell receptor beta chain. Genomic DNA of every subset was divided equally among multiple immunoSEQ plates. Only in-frame clones appear in the TCRdb table, and some are missing; sequencing was by immunoSEQ multiplex PCR. The data show millions of clones, with about 95% seen just once and 0.85% to 1.2% held by the top ten. The sample comes from a study of shared clonotypes between healthy human individuals. On the study more broadly: A couple of women and a few men aged 18 to 49 made up the donors. Per donor, CD8 memory used one plate, CD8 naive used two, CD4 memory used three and CD4 naive used three.

The naive CD8 subset, CD45RO-negative cells positively selected for CCR7, excluded terminally differentiated effector memory CD45RA+ cells. Sequencing input: naive CD8+ T cells sorted from blood. This sequence originates from a man between 18 and 35 years old in good health.

The CDR3 is CASGDPFEQYF. The CDR3, as DNA: TGTGCTAGTGGTGATCCCTTTGAGCAGTACTTC. V usage is TRBV12-5 and J usage is TRBJ2-7; unclear D gene. The germline V gene has CDR1 LGHNT and CDR2 FRNRAP. V was cut by 5 bases and J by 7 bases, with 9 bases left in between. The CDR3 contains 11 residues.